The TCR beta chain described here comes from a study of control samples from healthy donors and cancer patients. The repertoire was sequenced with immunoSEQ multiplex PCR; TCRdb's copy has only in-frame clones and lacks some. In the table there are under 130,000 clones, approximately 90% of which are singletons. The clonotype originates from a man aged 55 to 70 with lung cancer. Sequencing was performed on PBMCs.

The DNA for the CDR3 is TGTGCCAGCAGCGTTCAGGGTACCGGGGAGCTGTTTTTT. This gives the protein CASSVQGTGELFF. This chain links TRBV9 with TRBJ2-2; possibly TRBD1 for D (5 bases). Germline CDR1 and CDR2: SGDLS and YYNGEE. V was trimmed by 2 bases and J by 5 bases, leaving 7 bases between them. The CDR3 runs 13 residues.